The 6 T cell receptor beta chains below were found in one sample sequenced in a study of shared clonotypes between healthy human individuals. Assay used: immunoSEQ multiplex PCR; TCRdb lists only in-frame clones, some missing. The table lists roughly 2.6 million clones, approximately 90% of them singletons. The sequenced sample consisted of naive CD4+ T cells sorted from blood. Stated subset: CD45RA+ positively selected. These receptors came from a man aged 18 to 30 in good health.

J is TRBJ2-1 and V is TRBV5-4; 14 nucleotides agree with TRBD2. The CDR3 loop spans 17 amino acids. Germline V gene data show CDR1 as SGHNT and CDR2 as YYREEE (reference sequence). J gave up 9 bases and V 2 bases, and 10 bases lay outside the gene matches. The DNA of the CDR3 is TGTGCCAGCAGCTTCCCCACCGGGACTAGCGGGAGTGGTGAGCAGTTCTTC. Residues: CASSFPTGTSGSGEQFF.

The J gene is TRBJ2-7, the V gene TRBV18; D is perhaps TRBD1 (6 bases). The CDR3 spans 14 residues. CDR1 is KGHSH and CDR2 is LQKENI in the germline V gene. V was trimmed by 4 bases and J by 5 bases, leaving 15 bases between them. CDR3 coding DNA: TGTGCCAGCTCACAAGGAGGACAGTGGAACGAGCAGTACTTC. It is translated as CASSQGGQWNEQYF.

The chain combines TRBV5-1 with TRBJ1-2; 8 nucleotides agree with TRBD1. The CDR3 length is 15 residues. Trimming removed 3 bases from V and 4 bases from J; junction bases left unmatched: 8. The germline V gene encodes CDR1 SGHRS and CDR2 YFSETQ. This chain's CDR3 is CASSSTGAEVYGYTF. The CDR3 DNA follows: TGCGCCAGCAGCTCGACAGGGGCAGAGGTCTATGGCTACACCTTC.

The chain carries TRBV5-6 and TRBJ1-5; TRBD1 might be the D (5 bases). This CDR3 contains 16 residues. V dropped 2 bases and J dropped 2 bases, with 14 bases sitting between them. Germline CDR1 reads SGHDT; CDR2 reads YYEEEE. The CDR3 protein is CASSFRGWYGNQPQHF. The CDR3 nucleotides read TGTGCCAGCAGCTTCCGGGGGTGGTACGGCAATCAGCCCCAGCATTTT.

The chain uses TRBV5-1 and TRBJ1-6; D is unclear. Trimming took off 2 bases at V and 3 bases at J, with 12 bases between the two ends. CDR3 size: 16 residues. Germline V gives CDR1 SGHRS, CDR2 YFSETQ. In DNA form, the CDR3 reads TGCGCCAGCAGCTTATCACCGGGCTTCTATAATTCACCCCTCCACTTT. Protein: CASSLSPGFYNSPLHF.

This clone was observed a single time. V gene TRBV2 combines with J gene TRBJ1-5; the match to TRBD1 covers 7 bases. Germline CDR1 reads SNHLY; CDR2 reads FYNNEI. V shed 8 bases, J shed 3 bases, and the junction held 13 bases outside the gene matches. The CDR3 spans 16 residues. CDR3 sequence: CASQTGTASPNQPQHF. The CDR3 coding sequence is TGTGCCAGCCAAACCGGGACAGCAAGCCCCAATCAGCCCCAGCATTTT.